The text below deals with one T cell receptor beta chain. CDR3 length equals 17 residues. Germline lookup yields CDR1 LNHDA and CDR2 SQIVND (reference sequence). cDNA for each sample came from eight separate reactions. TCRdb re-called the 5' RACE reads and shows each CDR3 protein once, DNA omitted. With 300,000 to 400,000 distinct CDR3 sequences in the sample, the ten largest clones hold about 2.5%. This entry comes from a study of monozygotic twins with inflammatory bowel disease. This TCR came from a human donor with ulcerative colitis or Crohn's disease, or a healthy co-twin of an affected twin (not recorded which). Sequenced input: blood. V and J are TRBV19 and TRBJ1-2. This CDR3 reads CASSIGTELKRAYGYTF.